The clone carrying this T cell receptor (beta chain) showed up many times. Antigen unknown. MiXCR reprocessed the PCR reads for TCRdb. The data contain about 13,000 clones, around 25% of them singletons. This entry is derived from a study of metastatic and nonmetastatic thyroid tumors. The study, taken as a whole, reports: Within blood and tumor, benign nodules reportedly had significantly lower TCR beta diversity than malignant thyroid tumors did.

Every patient underwent thyroid surgery untreated. The material sequenced was blood. The clonotype was recovered from a male donor with papillary thyroid cancer or a benign thyroid nodule (not recorded which). Some clones in this sample may be carry-over from other donors' samples.

The DNA for the CDR3 is TGTGCCAGCAGCTTAGGTTCAGGTAGTGGGACAATGCTTTACGAGCAGTACTTC. Its translation is CASSLGSGSGTMLYEQYF. This chain joins TRBV7-6 and TRBJ2-7, with D perhaps TRBD1 (6 bases). CDR1 is SGHVS, CDR2 FNYEAQ, per germline. The V and J ends lost 1 base and 4 bases respectively, with 23 bases between them. CDR3 size: 18 residues.